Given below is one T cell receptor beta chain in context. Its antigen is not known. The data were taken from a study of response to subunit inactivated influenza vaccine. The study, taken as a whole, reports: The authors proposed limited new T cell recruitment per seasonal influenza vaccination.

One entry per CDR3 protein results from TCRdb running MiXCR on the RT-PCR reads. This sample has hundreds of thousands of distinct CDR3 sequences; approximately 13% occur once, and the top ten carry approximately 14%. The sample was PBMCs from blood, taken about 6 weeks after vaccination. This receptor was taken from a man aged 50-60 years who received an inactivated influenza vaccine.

The CDR3 loop is CASSPRLAGGEQYF. The CDR3 bases are TGCGCCAGCAGCCCGCGTCTAGCGGGGGGCGAGCAGTACTTC. This chain links TRBV4-1 with TRBJ2-7; 11 bases agree with TRBD2. V lost 4 bases, J lost 6 bases, and 5 bases stayed unmatched. Germline V gene lookup returns CDR1 MGHRA and CDR2 YSYEKL. The CDR3 is 14 residues long.